What follows are 32 T cell receptor beta chains derived from one specimen sequenced in a study of blood T cells in healthy people across ages. A second roughly 6 to 11 cycle PCR used barcoded and J-beta primers. TCRdb independently ran MiXCR on the 5' RACE reads; one entry per CDR3 protein. The sample contains over a million distinct CDR3 sequences, roughly 40% of which appear only once. Sequences were obtained from blood. These receptors were obtained from a woman aged 18 to 35 in good health.

About this clonotype: The junction and the germline gene differ at one end; a read error may be behind it. The gene calls are TRBV2 and TRBJ2-7; no clear D gene. Per germline, CDR1 SNHLY and CDR2 FYNNEI. The CDR3 length is 13 residues. The CDR3 DNA is TGTGCTAGCAAAAAAACAAAACTCTACGAGCAGTACTTC. Translated, it gives CASKKTKLYEQYF.

The sample holds a few counts of this clonotype. The genes are TRBV6-6 and TRBJ2-1; no clear D. Germline assignment: CDR1 MNHNY and CDR2 SVGAGI (reference sequence). The V gene lost 5 bases and the J gene lost 0 bases, with 8 bases spanning the gap. The CDR3 contains 14 residues. In nucleotides, the CDR3 is TGTGCCAGCAGTCCCAGAGTCTCCTACAATGAGCAGTTCTTC. This translates into CASSPRVSYNEQFF.

The CDR3 sequence is CASIRTAYNEQFF. As DNA, the CDR3 is TGTGCCAGCATCCGGACAGCTTACAATGAGCAGTTCTTC. V usage is TRBV28 and J usage is TRBJ2-1; weak D call: TRBD1 (6 bases). The germline gives CDR1 MDHEN, CDR2 SYDVKM. Trimming pared 7 bases from V and 4 bases from J, leaving 11 bases between. This CDR3 comprises 13 residues.

The rearrangement joins TRBV28 to TRBJ1-2; no reliable D call. This CDR3 region has 14 residues. V lost 2 bases to trimming and J lost 2 bases, with 9 bases between them. Germline CDR1 reads MDHEN; CDR2 reads SYDVKM. CDR3 nucleotides: TGTGCCAGCAGTTTACTAGACCGGAACTATGGCTACACCTTC. Protein: CASSLLDRNYGYTF.

As concerns this clonotype: A single base separates this from a much larger clone, so it may be a read error. This chain connects TRBV12-3 or TRBV12-4 to TRBJ1-2; D possibly corresponds to TRBD1 (6 bases). The CDR3 loop spans 13 amino acids. The CDR3 DNA follows: TGTGCCATCAGTCGACAGGTTTTGTCTGGCTGCACCTTC. This encodes CAISRQVLSGCTF.

This clonotype has a single count. This could be a read error, since a much larger clone is one nucleotide away. The V call is TRBV29-1, the J call TRBJ2-1, with unresolved D. Trimming took off 6 bases at V and 13 bases at J, with 16 bases between the two ends. CDR3 length: 11 residues. Germline V gene data show CDR1 as SQVTM and CDR2 as ANQGSEA. The CDR3 sequence is CSVPQRETQFF. CDR3 sequence (DNA): TGCAGCGTACCACAACGAGAGACCCAGTTCTTC.

This clonotype was counted a few times. The chain recombines TRBV29-1 with TRBJ2-5; maybe TRBD2 (5 bases). The germline CDR1 and CDR2 sequences are SQVTM and ANQGSEA. CDR3 length: 11 amino acids. V was trimmed by 3 bases and J by 7 bases, leaving 9 bases between them. CDR3 DNA sequence: TGCAGCGTTGACCTGAGCGGGACCCAGTACTTC. Encoded protein: CSVDLSGTQYF.

The V and J genes are TRBV5-6 and TRBJ2-1, with 12 nucleotides matching TRBD2. The CDR3 runs to 15 residues. The germline gives CDR1 SGHDT, CDR2 YYEEEE. V dropped 4 bases and J dropped 5; count of bases not matched to a gene: 4. CDR3 in amino acids: CASSGRLAGDNEQFF. CDR3 nucleotide sequence: TGTGCCAGCAGCGGCCGACTAGCGGGGGACAATGAGCAGTTCTTC. The variable domain in full, with the rest retrieved from reference TRBV5-6 and TRBJ2-1, is DAGVTQSPTHLIKTRGQQVTLRCSPKSGHDTVSWYQQALGQGPQFIFQYYEEEERQRGNFPDRFSGHQFPNYSSELNVNALLLGDSALYLCASSGRLAGDNEQFFGPGTRLTVL.

The chain joins TRBV6-5 to TRBJ2-1; TRBD2 matches 8 bases. Looked up from germline, CDR1 is MNHEY and CDR2 is SVGAGI. CDR3 length equals 14 residues. V trimming: 7 bases; J trimming: 9 bases; junction bases outside the gene matches: 11. The chain's CDR3 is CASNSPGGFGEQFF. DNA for the CDR3: TGTGCCAGCAACTCCCCGGGGGGGTTCGGTGAGCAGTTCTTC.

The chain employs TRBV12-3 or TRBV12-4 and TRBJ2-3; 10 nucleotides align to TRBD2. V trimming: 3 bases; J trimming: 3 bases; junction bases outside the gene matches: 3. The CDR3 extends over 15 amino acids. The CDR3 DNA sequence: TGTGCCAGCAGTTTTACTAGCGGGAATACAGATACGCAGTATTTT. It translates to CASSFTSGNTDTQYF.

This clonotype was counted a few times. The rearrangement joins TRBV20-1 to TRBJ2-3; 8 nucleotides line up with TRBD1. This CDR3 contains 14 residues. Trimming removed 6 bases from V and 4 bases from J; junction bases left unmatched: 9. From germline, CDR1 is DFQATT and CDR2 SNEGSKA (reference sequence). CDR3 sequence reads: CSAGDRGRADTQYF. For the CDR3, the DNA is TGCAGTGCCGGTGACAGGGGCCGAGCAGATACGCAGTATTTT.

This clonotype has only a few counts. The chain is built from TRBV13 and TRBJ2-1; 7 bases agree with TRBD2. The germline CDR1 and CDR2 sequences are PRHDT and FYEKMQ (reference sequence). The CDR3 has 15 residues. V shed 6 bases and J 3 bases; nucleotides not matched to a gene: 8. The CDR3: CASRARGSLYNEQFF. CDR3 DNA: TGTGCCAGCAGAGCGCGCGGGAGTCTCTACAATGAGCAGTTCTTC.

This clonotype appeared a few times. The chain uses TRBV9 and TRBJ2-5; 10 bases agree with TRBD2. The CDR3 is made up of 22 amino acids. The V and J ends lost 3 bases and 1 base, in that order; junction bases with no gene match: 24. Germline CDR1 SGDLS, CDR2 YYNGEE. The CDR3 protein is CASSAHSPSGTSVIGAQETQYF. DNA for the CDR3: TGTGCCAGCAGCGCCCACTCTCCATCCGGGACTAGCGTCATAGGAGCCCAAGAGACCCAGTACTTC.

The chain has TRBV20-1 and TRBJ1-2; TRBD1 aligns across 7 bases. The CDR3 covers 14 residues. The germline CDR1 and CDR2 sequences are DFQATT and SNEGSKA (reference sequence). V lost 3 bases to trimming and J lost 0 bases; unmatched junction nucleotides: 4. In DNA, the CDR3 is TGCAGTGCTAGTTCAGGGGGATCTAACTATGGCTACACCTTC. It is translated as CSASSGGSNYGYTF.

In its sample, this clonotype was seen many times. V usage is TRBV29-1 and J usage is TRBJ2-7, with 10 bases identical to TRBD2. The CDR3 is made up of 13 amino acids. Per the germline V gene, CDR1 is SQVTM and CDR2 is ANQGSEA. V gave up 6 bases and J gave up 2 bases; unmatched junction bases: 4. In DNA form, the CDR3 reads TGCAGCGTGGGGACTAGCGAAGCCTACGAGCAGTACTTC. Its protein product is CSVGTSEAYEQYF.

V gene TRBV28 combines with J gene TRBJ2-7; D might be TRBD2 (5 bases). V lost 6 bases and J 6 bases, leaving 15 bases between the germline ends. The germline CDR1 and CDR2 sequences are MDHEN and SYDVKM. The CDR3 runs 13 residues. The CDR3 region is CASSYPGEPEQYF. As DNA, the CDR3 is TGTGCCAGCAGCTACCCCGGGGAGCCCGAGCAGTACTTC.

This clonotype was counted between two and nine times. The rearrangement links TRBV5-1 to TRBJ2-3; 7 nucleotides match TRBD2. V was clipped by 4 bases and J by 6 bases; unmatched bases: 8. Per the germline V gene, CDR1 is SGHRS and CDR2 is YFSETQ. CDR3 size: 14 residues. The CDR3 spells CASSPGGYGDTQYF. The CDR3 nucleotides are TGCGCCAGCAGCCCGGGGGGTTATGGGGATACGCAGTATTTT.

The CDR3 loop reads CASSLVPQGANVLTF. The DNA of the CDR3 is TGTGCCAGCAGCTTGGTACCACAAGGGGCCAACGTCCTGACTTTC. The rearrangement links TRBV5-5 to TRBJ2-6, with D uncertain. Trimming took 0 bases from V and 4 from J, leaving 8 bases between them. Germline assignment: CDR1 SGHKS and CDR2 YYEKEE (reference sequence). The CDR3 extends over 15 amino acids.

This clonotype was picked up a small number of times. The gene calls are TRBV9 and TRBJ2-5; 9 positions agree with TRBD1. Germline lookup yields CDR1 SGDLS and CDR2 YYNGEE. V shed 3 bases, J shed 2 bases, and the junction held 2 bases outside the gene matches. This CDR3 is 14 amino acids long. CDR3 DNA sequence: TGTGCCAGCAGCGGCGGACAGGGGCAAGAGACCCAGTACTTC. Amino acid sequence: CASSGGQGQETQYF.

The chain couples TRBV12-3 or TRBV12-4 to TRBJ2-7; the D call may be TRBD1 or TRBD2 (5 bases each). V was pared by 6 bases and J by 0 bases, with 12 bases between. The CDR3 consists of 14 residues. CDR3 DNA: TGTGCCAGCAGCCCTGGGGACCTCTCCTACGAGCAGTACTTC. Encoded protein: CASSPGDLSYEQYF.

This clonotype has a handful of counts. This chain links TRBV6-2 or TRBV6-3 with TRBJ2-3, with D possibly TRBD1 on 6 matching bases. V was pared by 8 bases and J by 2 bases, with 11 bases between. The germline CDR1 and CDR2 sequences are MNHEY and SVGEGT. The CDR3 spans 13 residues. CDR3 in amino acids: CASRNRDTDTQYF. CDR3 coding DNA: TGTGCCAGCCGGAACAGGGACACAGATACGCAGTATTTT.

This sequence joins TRBV20-1 and TRBJ2-3; 9 nucleotides line up with TRBD2. Germline loops: CDR1 DFQATT, CDR2 SNEGSKA (reference sequence). The junction had 9 bases not matched to a gene; V was cut back by 0 bases and J by 2 bases. The CDR3 is 17 residues long. DNA of the CDR3: TGCAGTGCTAGAGATCTCTTGGCGGGGGGGTCCACAGATACGCAGTATTTT. This gives the protein CSARDLLAGGSTDTQYF.

The table lists this clonotype with a few counts. V gene TRBV6-1 combines with J gene TRBJ2-4; D possibly corresponds to TRBD1 (5 bases). With 9 bases removed from V and 0 bases from J, the gap between germline ends came to 12 bases. From germline, CDR1 is MNHNS and CDR2 SASEGT. The CDR3 has 14 amino acids. CDR3 region: CASTRQIAKNIQYF. For the CDR3, the DNA is TGTGCCAGTACGAGACAGATAGCCAAAAACATTCAGTACTTC.

This clonotype has just a few counts. This rearrangement joins TRBV12-3 or TRBV12-4 to TRBJ2-2; D gene ambiguous. V was cut by 5 bases and J by 6 bases, with 10 bases left in between. This CDR3 contains 13 residues. The CDR3 DNA is TGTGCCAGCAGTCATTTTTTGGCCGGGGAGCTGTTTTTT. This translates into CASSHFLAGELFF.

This chain uses TRBV13 with TRBJ2-1, with 7 bases fitting TRBD2. CDR1 is PRHDT and CDR2 is FYEKMQ in the germline V gene (reference sequence). V dropped 5 bases and J dropped 4; count of bases not matched to a gene: 14. This CDR3 comprises 17 residues. In DNA, the CDR3 is TGTGCCAGCAGCCCAATTCCTCTCAGCGGGGATTACAATGAGCAGTTCTTC. Translated: CASSPIPLSGDYNEQFF.

This sequence joins TRBV5-1 and TRBJ2-5; 7 bases agree with TRBD1. This CDR3 is 16 amino acids long. The V segment lost 0 bases and the J segment 11 bases; nucleotides outside the gene matches: 16. Germline V gene sequence: CDR1 SGHRS, CDR2 YFSETQ. As DNA, the CDR3 is TGCGCCAGCAGCTTGGGACAGGGTGGAAAAAACAATGAGCAGTACTTC. Protein product: CASSLGQGGKNNEQYF.

This clonotype was seen once. V gene TRBV4-1 combines with J gene TRBJ2-3; D is undetermined. From germline, CDR1 is MGHRA and CDR2 YSYEKL. V was cut by 0 bases and J by 1 base, with 8 bases left in between. CDR3 length equals 15 residues. The DNA of the CDR3 is TGCGCCAGCAGCCAAGAGGTGACCCGCACAGATACGCAGTATTTT. It translates to CASSQEVTRTDTQYF.

V usage is TRBV30 and J usage is TRBJ2-1; D is unclear. V shed 4 bases and J shed 3 bases, with 7 bases lying between them. From germline, CDR1 is GTSNPN and CDR2 SVGIG (reference sequence). This CDR3 spans 12 amino acids. The CDR3 reads CAWTPGYNEQFF. The CDR3, as DNA: TGTGCCTGGACCCCCGGCTACAATGAGCAGTTCTTC.

V and J are TRBV6-6 and TRBJ2-7; D gene ambiguous. Near its end, the DNA agrees better with TRBJ2-5, so the J call may be wrong. Germline V gene sequence: CDR1 MNHNY, CDR2 SVGAGI (reference sequence). There are 13 residues in the CDR3. The CDR3 loop reads CASSYSVAETQYF. The CDR3 region has the DNA TGTGCCAGCAGTTACTCGGTTGCCGAGACCCAGTACTTC.

The DNA of the CDR3 is TGCAGTGCTAGTCGGGGGTCTCAAGAGACCCAGTACTTC. As protein: CSASRGSQETQYF. The V and J genes are TRBV20-1 and TRBJ2-5; possible D gene TRBD2, 6 bases. The V and J ends lost 3 bases and 2 bases respectively, with 10 bases between them. The CDR3 contains 13 residues. Germline V gives CDR1 DFQATT, CDR2 SNEGSKA (reference sequence).

The chain couples TRBV20-1 to TRBJ2-5; D is unclear. With 0 bases removed from V and 8 bases from J, the gap between germline ends came to 19 bases. This CDR3 comprises 15 residues. Germline V gives CDR1 DFQATT, CDR2 SNEGSKA (reference sequence). CDR3: CSARDRSPILVTQYF. As DNA, the CDR3 is TGCAGTGCTAGAGACAGGAGCCCCATCTTGGTAACCCAGTACTTC.

The chain joins TRBV20-1 to TRBJ2-1; 8 bases map to TRBD1. Germline CDR1 and CDR2: DFQATT and SNEGSKA (reference sequence). The CDR3 sequence is 24 residues long. J was trimmed by 2 bases and V by 0 bases; bases with no gene match: 30. The CDR3 nucleotides read TGCAGTGCTAGAGATGATCCAGCTACCCACTTCGGGACAGGCGGAACCTATGCCTACAATGAGCAGTTCTTC. Protein: CSARDDPATHFGTGGTYAYNEQFF.